These T cell receptor beta chains were read from a single sample in a study of shared clonotypes between healthy human individuals. TCRdb's copy holds only in-frame clones and misses some; the assay was immunoSEQ multiplex PCR. The sample has more than 2 million clones, 95% seen once. The sequencing sample was made of naive CD4+ T cells sorted from blood. The receptors come from a man aged 18-30 years in good health. Each CDR3 is given with its conserved first and last residue. The D gene is left open where the match is weak. Rows give clone size only sometimes, using once, few, many, or a class for an expanded clone.

v_gene	d_gene	j_gene	abundance	CDR3aa	CDR3nt
TRBV5-4	TRBD2	TRBJ2-1	-	CASSPTSGTYNEQFF	TGTGCCAGCAGTCCCACTAGCGGCACCTACAATGAGCAGTTCTTC
TRBV2	TRBD1	TRBJ2-2	-	CASRTQGAGTGELFF	TGTGCCAGCAGGACACAGGGGGCCGGCACCGGGGAGCTGTTTTTT
TRBV28	-	TRBJ2-1	-	CASSLFGELGTNEQFF	TGTGCCAGCAGTTTATTCGGGGAACTCGGGACGAATGAGCAGTTCTTC
TRBV30	-	TRBJ2-5	-	CAWSVPGRFTQYF	TGTGCCTGGAGTGTACCTGGCCGGTTCACCCAGTACTTC
TRBV2	TRBD1	TRBJ2-2	-	CASRNPGQGSFGTGELFF	TGTGCCAGCAGGAATCCGGGACAGGGCAGTTTTGGTACCGGGGAGCTGTTTTTT
TRBV4-1	-	TRBJ1-4	-	CASSHLETALGENEKLFF	TGCGCCAGCAGCCACCTGGAAACCGCCCTGGGAGAAAATGAAAAACTGTTTTTT
TRBV6-6	-	TRBJ2-7	-	CASSRPGKEAHEQYF	TGTGCCAGCAGTCGACCGGGAAAAGAGGCCCACGAGCAGTACTTC
TRBV5-8	-	TRBJ2-5	-	CASTEGRPSETQYF	TGTGCCAGCACCGAGGGGAGGCCGAGTGAGACCCAGTACTTC
TRBV6-5	-	TRBJ2-3	-	CASSTHDTQYF	TGTGCCAGCAGCACCCATGATACGCAGTATTTT
TRBV2	-	TRBJ1-2	-	CASGQLNYGYTF	TGTGCCAGCGGACAGTTAAACTATGGCTACACCTTC
TRBV6-1	-	TRBJ2-3	-	CASSEGVPSTDTQYF	TGTGCCAGCAGTGAGGGGGTCCCTAGCACAGATACGCAGTATTTT
TRBV29-1	TRBD1	TRBJ2-7	-	CSVGQGLQYEQYF	TGCAGCGTTGGACAGGGGCTCCAATACGAGCAGTACTTC
TRBV28	-	TRBJ1-1	-	CASSLRTLNTEAFF	TGTGCCAGCAGTTTGCGGACGCTGAACACTGAAGCTTTCTTT
TRBV2	TRBD2	TRBJ2-5	-	CASKGVAGAQETQYF	TGTGCCAGCAAGGGGGTAGCGGGGGCCCAAGAGACCCAGTACTTC
TRBV7-2	-	TRBJ2-7	once	CASSLAGVSSYEQYF	TGTGCCAGCAGCTTAGCTGGGGTATCCTCCTACGAGCAGTACTTC
TRBV18	-	TRBJ2-3	-	CASSPQRPPEDTQYF	TGTGCCAGCTCACCCCAACGGCCGCCTGAAGATACGCAGTATTTT
TRBV4-2	-	TRBJ2-7	-	CASSQESSHYEQYF	TGTGCCAGCAGCCAAGAAAGCAGCCACTACGAGCAGTACTTC
TRBV6-5	TRBD1	TRBJ2-5	-	CASSYLTGGAETQYF	TGTGCCAGCAGCTACCTGACAGGGGGTGCGGAGACCCAGTACTTC
TRBV7-6	-	TRBJ2-2	-	CASSLRGGQKNTGELFF	TGTGCCAGCAGCTTACGGGGCGGGCAGAAGAACACCGGGGAGCTGTTTTTT
TRBV11-2	-	TRBJ1-3	once	CASSPVPGSGNTIYF	TGTGCCAGCAGCCCCGTCCCGGGCTCTGGAAACACCATATATTTT
TRBV15	TRBD1	TRBJ2-1	-	CATSGGWYNEQFF	TGTGCCACGTCAGGGGGCTGGTACAATGAGCAGTTCTTC
TRBV6-6	-	TRBJ1-1	-	CASSLFDTEAFF	TGTGCCAGCAGTTTGTTCGATACTGAAGCTTTCTTT
TRBV6-5	-	TRBJ1-6	-	CASGLWINSPLHF	TGTGCCAGCGGACTGTGGATAAATTCACCCCTCCACTTT
TRBV7-8	TRBD1	TRBJ1-1	-	CASSLRQGNTEAFF	TGTGCCAGCAGCTTAAGACAGGGGAACACTGAAGCTTTCTTT
TRBV7-9	TRBD1	TRBJ2-5	-	CASSRDRGGETQYF	TGTGCCAGCAGTAGGGACAGGGGTGGGGAGACCCAGTACTTC
TRBV28	-	TRBJ2-7	-	CASLSEFEQYF	TGTGCCAGCCTCAGCGAGTTCGAGCAGTACTTC
TRBV6-6	-	TRBJ2-5	-	CASSPVRETQYF	TGTGCCAGCAGTCCAGTTCGGGAGACCCAGTACTTC
TRBV18	TRBD2	TRBJ2-3	-	CASSSRLAGGEDTQYF	TGTGCCAGCTCATCCCGACTAGCGGGGGGAGAAGATACGCAGTATTTT
TRBV10-3	-	TRBJ1-2	-	CAISESGRIPYGYTF	TGTGCCATCAGTGAGTCGGGACGGATCCCTTATGGCTACACCTTC
TRBV7-9	-	TRBJ1-1	-	CASSPSGGKATEAFF	TGTGCCAGCAGCCCCTCCGGGGGGAAGGCCACTGAAGCTTTCTTT
TRBV6-1	TRBD1	TRBJ1-2	-	CASRKQGALSYGYTF	TGTGCCAGCAGGAAACAGGGGGCACTGAGCTATGGCTACACCTTC
TRBV10-3	-	TRBJ2-2	-	CAISEQGGPGELFF	TGTGCCATCAGTGAACAGGGAGGTCCCGGGGAGCTGTTTTTT
TRBV11-2	-	TRBJ2-7	once	CASSLALYEQYF	TGTGCCAGCAGCTTAGCCCTCTACGAGCAGTACTTC
TRBV28	-	TRBJ2-7	-	CASIGLGEQYF	TGTGCCAGCATCGGGTTAGGCGAGCAGTACTTC
TRBV30	TRBD2	TRBJ2-3	-	CAWSGLASDTQYF	TGTGCCTGGTCGGGACTAGCGTCAGATACGCAGTATTTT